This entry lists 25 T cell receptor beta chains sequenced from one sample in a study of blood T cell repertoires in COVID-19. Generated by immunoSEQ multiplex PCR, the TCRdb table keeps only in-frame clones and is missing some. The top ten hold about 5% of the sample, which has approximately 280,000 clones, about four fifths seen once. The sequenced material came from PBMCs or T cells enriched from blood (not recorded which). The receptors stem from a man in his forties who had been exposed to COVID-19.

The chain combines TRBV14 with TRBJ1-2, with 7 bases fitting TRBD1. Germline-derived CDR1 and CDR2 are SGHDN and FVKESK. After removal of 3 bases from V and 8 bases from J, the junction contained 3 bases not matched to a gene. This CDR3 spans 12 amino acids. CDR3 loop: CASSQTGRGYTF. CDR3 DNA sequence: TGTGCCAGCAGCCAGACAGGGCGCGGCTACACCTTC.

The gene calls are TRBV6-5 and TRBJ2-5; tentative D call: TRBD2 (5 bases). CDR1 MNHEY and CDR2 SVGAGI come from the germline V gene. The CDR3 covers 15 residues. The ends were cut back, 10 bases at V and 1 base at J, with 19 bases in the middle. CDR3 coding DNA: TGTGCCACCACTCCGAAAACTAGGTTCCAAGAGACCCAGTACTTC. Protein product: CATTPKTRFQETQYF.

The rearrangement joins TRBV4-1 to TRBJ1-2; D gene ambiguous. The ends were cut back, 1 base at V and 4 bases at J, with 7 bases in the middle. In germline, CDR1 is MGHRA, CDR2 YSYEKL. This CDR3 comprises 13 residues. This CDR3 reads CASSQGLTYGYTF. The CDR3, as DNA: TGCGCCAGCAGCCAAGGACTCACCTATGGCTACACCTTC.

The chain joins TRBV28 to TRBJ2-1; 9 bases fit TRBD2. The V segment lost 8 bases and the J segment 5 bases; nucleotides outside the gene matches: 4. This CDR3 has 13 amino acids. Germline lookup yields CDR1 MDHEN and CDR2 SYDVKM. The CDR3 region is CASVSGRNNEQFF. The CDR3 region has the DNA TGTGCCAGCGTTAGCGGGAGAAACAATGAGCAGTTCTTC.

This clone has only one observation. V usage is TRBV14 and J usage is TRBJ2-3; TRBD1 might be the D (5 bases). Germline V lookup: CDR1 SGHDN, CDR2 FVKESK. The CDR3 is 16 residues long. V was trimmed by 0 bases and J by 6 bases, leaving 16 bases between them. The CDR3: CASSQEGAWGYDTQYF. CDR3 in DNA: TGTGCCAGCAGCCAAGAAGGGGCCTGGGGTTACGATACGCAGTATTTT. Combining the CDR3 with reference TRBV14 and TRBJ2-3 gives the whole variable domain EAGVTQFPSHSVIEKGQTVTLRCDPISGHDNLYWYRRVMGKEIKFLLHFVKESKQDESGMPNNRFLAERTGGTYSTLKVQPAELEDSGVYFCASSQEGAWGYDTQYFGPGTRLTVL.

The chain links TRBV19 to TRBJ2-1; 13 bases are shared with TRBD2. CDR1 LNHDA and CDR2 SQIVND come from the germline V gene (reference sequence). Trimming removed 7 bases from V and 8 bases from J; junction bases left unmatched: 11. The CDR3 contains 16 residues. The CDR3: CASTPLAGGPLDEQFF. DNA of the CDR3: TGTGCCAGTACTCCACTAGCGGGAGGGCCTTTAGATGAGCAGTTCTTC.

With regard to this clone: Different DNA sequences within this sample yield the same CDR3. CDR3 residues: CASSSDRGYEQYF. CDR3 DNA sequence: TGTGCCAGCAGCTCGGACAGGGGCTACGAGCAGTACTTC. This chain joins TRBV7-2 and TRBJ2-7, with 9 bases identical to TRBD1. The ends lost 4 bases at V and 3 bases at J; junction bases unmatched: 1. This CDR3 contains 13 residues. In germline, CDR1 is SGHTA, CDR2 FQGNSA. The full variable domain, completed using reference TRBV7-2 and TRBJ2-7, is GAGVSQSPSNKVTEKGKDVELRCDPISGHTALYWYRQSLGQGLEFLIYFQGNSAPDKSGLPSDRFSAERTGGSVSTLTIQRTQQEDSAVYLCASSSDRGYEQYFGPGTRLTVT.

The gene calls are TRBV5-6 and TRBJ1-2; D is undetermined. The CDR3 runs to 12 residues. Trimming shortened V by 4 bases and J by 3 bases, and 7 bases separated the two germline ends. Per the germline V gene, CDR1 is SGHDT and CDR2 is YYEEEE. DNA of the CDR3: TGTGCCAGCAGCCCCGGGGACTATGGCTACACCTTC. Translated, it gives CASSPGDYGYTF.

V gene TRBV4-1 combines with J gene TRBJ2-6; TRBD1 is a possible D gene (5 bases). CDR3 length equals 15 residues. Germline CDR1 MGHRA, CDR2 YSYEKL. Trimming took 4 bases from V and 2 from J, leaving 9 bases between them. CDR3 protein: CASSLVQAGANVLTF. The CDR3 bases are TGCGCCAGCAGCCTGGTACAGGCTGGGGCCAACGTCCTGACTTTC.

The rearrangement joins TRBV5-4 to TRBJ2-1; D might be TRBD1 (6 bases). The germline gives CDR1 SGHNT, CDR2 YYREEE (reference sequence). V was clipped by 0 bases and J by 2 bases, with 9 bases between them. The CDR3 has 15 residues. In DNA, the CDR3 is TGTGCCAGCAGCTTGGGGCCAGGGGCCTACAATGAGCAGTTCTTC. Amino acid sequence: CASSLGPGAYNEQFF. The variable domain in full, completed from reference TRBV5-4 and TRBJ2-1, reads ETGVTQSPTHLIKTRGQQVTLRCSSQSGHNTVSWYQQALGQGPQFIFQYYREEENGRGNFPPRFSGLQFPNYSSELNVNALELDDSALYLCASSLGPGAYNEQFFGPGTRLTVL.

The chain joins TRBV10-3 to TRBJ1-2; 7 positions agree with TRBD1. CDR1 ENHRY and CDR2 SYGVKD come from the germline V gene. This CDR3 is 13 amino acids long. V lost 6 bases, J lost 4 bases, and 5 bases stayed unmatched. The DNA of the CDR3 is TGTGCCATCAGAACAGGGGTTTCCTATGGCTACACCTTC. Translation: CAIRTGVSYGYTF.

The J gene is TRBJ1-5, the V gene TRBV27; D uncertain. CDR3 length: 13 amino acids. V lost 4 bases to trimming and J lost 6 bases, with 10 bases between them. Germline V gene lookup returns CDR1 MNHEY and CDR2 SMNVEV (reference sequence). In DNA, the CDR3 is TGTGCCAGCAGTTACGGCGGCGGTCAGCCCCAGCATTTT. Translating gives CASSYGGGQPQHF.

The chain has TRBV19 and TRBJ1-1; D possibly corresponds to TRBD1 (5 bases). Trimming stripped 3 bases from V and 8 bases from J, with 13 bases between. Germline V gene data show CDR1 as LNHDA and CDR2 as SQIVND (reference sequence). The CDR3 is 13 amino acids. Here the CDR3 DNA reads TGTGCCAGTAGTATTTATTCAGGGTCGGAAGCTTTCTTT. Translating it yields CASSIYSGSEAFF.

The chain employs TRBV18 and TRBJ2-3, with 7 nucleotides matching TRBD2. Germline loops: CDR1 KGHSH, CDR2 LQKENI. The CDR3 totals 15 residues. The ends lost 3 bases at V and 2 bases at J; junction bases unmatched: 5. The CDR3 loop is CASSPRGGFTDTQYF. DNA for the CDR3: TGTGCCAGCTCACCTCGCGGGGGTTTCACAGATACGCAGTATTTT.

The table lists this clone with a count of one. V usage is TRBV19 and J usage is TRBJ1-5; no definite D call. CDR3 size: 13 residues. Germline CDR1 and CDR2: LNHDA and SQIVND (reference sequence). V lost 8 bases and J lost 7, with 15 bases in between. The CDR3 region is CASRDTPSQPQHF. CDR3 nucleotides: TGTGCCAGTCGAGACACGCCCAGCCAGCCCCAGCATTTT.

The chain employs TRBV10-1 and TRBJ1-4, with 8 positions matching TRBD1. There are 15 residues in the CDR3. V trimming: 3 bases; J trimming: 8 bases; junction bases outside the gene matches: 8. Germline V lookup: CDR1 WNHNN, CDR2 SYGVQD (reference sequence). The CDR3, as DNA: TGCGCCAGCAGTGACGGTCAGGGGGCAAAGGAAAAACTGTTTTTT. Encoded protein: CASSDGQGAKEKLFF.

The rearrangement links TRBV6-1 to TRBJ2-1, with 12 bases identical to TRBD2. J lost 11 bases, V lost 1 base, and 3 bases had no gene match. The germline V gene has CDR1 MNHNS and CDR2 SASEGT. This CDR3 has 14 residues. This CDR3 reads CASSEGLAGAKQFF. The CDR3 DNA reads TGTGCCAGCAGTGAAGGACTAGCGGGAGCCAAGCAGTTCTTC.

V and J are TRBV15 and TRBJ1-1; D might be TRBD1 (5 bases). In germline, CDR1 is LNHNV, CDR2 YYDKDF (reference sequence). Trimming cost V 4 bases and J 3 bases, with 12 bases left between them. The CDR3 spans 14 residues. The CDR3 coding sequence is TGTGCCACCAGCAAATCGGGGGTGGACACTGAAGCTTTCTTT. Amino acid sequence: CATSKSGVDTEAFF.

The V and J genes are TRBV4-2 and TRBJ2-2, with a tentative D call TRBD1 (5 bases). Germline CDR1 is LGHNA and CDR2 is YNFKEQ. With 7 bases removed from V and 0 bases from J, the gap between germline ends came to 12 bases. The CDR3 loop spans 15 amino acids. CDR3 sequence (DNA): TGTGCCAGCACGGTCAGGGTTACGAACACCGGGGAGCTGTTTTTT. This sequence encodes CASTVRVTNTGELFF.

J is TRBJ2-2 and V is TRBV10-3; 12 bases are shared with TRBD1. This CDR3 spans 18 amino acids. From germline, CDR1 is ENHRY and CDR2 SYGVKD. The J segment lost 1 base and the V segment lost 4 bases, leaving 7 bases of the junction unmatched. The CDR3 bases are TGTGCCATCAGTGGTCCCGGGACAGGGGGCGGGAACACCGGGGAGCTGTTTTTT. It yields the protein CAISGPGTGGGNTGELFF.

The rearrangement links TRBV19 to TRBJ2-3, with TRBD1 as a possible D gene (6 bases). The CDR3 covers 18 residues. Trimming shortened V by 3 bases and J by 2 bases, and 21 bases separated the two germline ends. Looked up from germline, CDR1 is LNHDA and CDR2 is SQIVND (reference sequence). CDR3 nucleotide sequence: TGTGCCAGTAGTATCCTGAGGGGGACCTTGGCTGCCACAGATACGCAGTATTTT. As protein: CASSILRGTLAATDTQYF.

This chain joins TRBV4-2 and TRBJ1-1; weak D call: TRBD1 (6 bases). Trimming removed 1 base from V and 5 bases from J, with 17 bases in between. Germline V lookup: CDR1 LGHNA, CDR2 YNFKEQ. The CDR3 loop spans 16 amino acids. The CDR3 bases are TGTGCCAGCAGCCAAGGGGACACGACTGGACGGACTGAAGCTTTCTTT. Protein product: CASSQGDTTGRTEAFF.

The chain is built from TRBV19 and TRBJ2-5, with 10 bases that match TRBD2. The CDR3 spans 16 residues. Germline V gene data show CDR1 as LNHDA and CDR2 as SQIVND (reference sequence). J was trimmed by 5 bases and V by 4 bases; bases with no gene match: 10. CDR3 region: CASSKTSGRASETQYF. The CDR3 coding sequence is TGTGCCAGTAGTAAGACCAGCGGGAGGGCCTCGGAGACCCAGTACTTC.

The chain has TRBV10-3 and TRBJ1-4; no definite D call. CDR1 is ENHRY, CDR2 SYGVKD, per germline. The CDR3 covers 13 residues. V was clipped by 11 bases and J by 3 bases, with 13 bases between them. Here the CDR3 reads CASHESSNEKLFF. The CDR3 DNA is TGTGCCTCCCACGAGTCTTCTAATGAAAAACTGTTTTTT.

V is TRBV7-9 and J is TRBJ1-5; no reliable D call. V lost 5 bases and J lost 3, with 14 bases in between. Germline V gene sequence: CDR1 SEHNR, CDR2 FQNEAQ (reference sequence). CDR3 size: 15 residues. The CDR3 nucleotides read TGTGCCAGCAGCGCCCAGGACGGGAACAATCAGCCCCAGCATTTT. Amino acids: CASSAQDGNNQPQHF.